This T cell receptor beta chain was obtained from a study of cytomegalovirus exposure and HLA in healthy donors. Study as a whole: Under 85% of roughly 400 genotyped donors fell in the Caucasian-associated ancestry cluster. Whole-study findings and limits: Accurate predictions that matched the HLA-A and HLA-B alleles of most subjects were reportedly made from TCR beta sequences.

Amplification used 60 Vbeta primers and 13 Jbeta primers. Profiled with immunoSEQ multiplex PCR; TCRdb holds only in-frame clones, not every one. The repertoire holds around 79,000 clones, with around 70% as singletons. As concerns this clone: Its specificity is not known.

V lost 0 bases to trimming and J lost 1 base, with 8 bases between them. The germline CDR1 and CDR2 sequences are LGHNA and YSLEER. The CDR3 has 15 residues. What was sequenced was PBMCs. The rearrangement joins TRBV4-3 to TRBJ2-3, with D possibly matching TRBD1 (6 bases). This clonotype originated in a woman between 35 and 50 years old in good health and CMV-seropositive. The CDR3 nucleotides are TGCGCCAGCAGCCAAGATAGGACAGGCACAGATACGCAGTATTTT. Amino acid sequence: CASSQDRTGTDTQYF.